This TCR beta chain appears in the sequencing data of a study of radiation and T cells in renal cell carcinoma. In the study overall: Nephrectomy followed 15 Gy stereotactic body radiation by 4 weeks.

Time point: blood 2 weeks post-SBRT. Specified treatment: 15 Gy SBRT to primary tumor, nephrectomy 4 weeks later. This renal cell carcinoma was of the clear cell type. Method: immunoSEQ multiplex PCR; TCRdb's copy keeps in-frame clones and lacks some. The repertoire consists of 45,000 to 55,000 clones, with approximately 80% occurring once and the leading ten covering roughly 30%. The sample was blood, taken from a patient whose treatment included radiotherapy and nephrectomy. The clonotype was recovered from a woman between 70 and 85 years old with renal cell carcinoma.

CDR3 loop: CASSSLTGQEYNEQFF. CDR3 in DNA: TGTGCCAGCAGCTCCCTTACTGGACAGGAATACAATGAGCAGTTCTTC. This rearrangement joins TRBV5-6 to TRBJ2-1, with TRBD1 matching over 7 bases. J was trimmed by 4 bases and V by 3 bases; bases with no gene match: 10. The germline CDR1 and CDR2 sequences are SGHDT and YYEEEE. CDR3 size: 16 residues.